The sample holds a few counts of the clone carrying this T cell receptor (beta chain). The germline gives CDR1 KGHSH, CDR2 LQKENI. Trimming left V 6 bases short and J 14 bases short, with 19 bases between. CDR3 length: 13 amino acids. The time point here: pre-sensitization, week 0. As to treatment: therapeutic diphenylcyclopropenone sensitization with weekly scalp DPC. The authors' total RNA extraction used unfractionated whole blood. The data stem from a study of human T cells and chemical hapten exposure. Each CDR3 protein is one row after TCRdb ran MiXCR on the RACE reads. Of 80,000 to 100,000 distinct CDR3 sequences listed, less than 14% were seen once; the top ten hold approximately 3.1%.

Here the sequenced sample was whole blood, taken in connection with sensitization to the hapten diphenylcyclopropenone (DPC). This chain joins TRBV18 and TRBJ1-4; TRBD1 might be the D (6 bases). The TCR sequence derives from a woman aged 55-75 years with alopecia areata. Some clones in this sample may be carry-over from other donors' samples. The CDR3 spells CASSPTSGTSLFF. DNA of the CDR3: TGTGCCAGCTCCCCGACCTCCGGGACATCCCTGTTTTTT. Full variable domain (remainder filled in from reference TRBV18 and TRBJ1-4): NAGVMQNPRHLVRRRGQEARLRCSPMKGHSHVYWYRQLPEEGLKFMVYLQKENIIDESGMPKERFSAEFPKEGPSILRIQQVVRGDSAAYFCASSPTSGTSLFFGSGTQLSVL.